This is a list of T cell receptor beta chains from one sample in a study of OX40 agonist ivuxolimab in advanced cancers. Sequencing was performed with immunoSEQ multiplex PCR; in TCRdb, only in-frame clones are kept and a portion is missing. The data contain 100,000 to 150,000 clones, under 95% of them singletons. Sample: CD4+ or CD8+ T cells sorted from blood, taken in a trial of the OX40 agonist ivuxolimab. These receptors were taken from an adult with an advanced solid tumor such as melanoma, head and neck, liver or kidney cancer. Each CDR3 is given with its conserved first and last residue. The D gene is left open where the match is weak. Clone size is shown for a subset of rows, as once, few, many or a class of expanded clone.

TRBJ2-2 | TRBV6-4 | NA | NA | TGTGCCAGCAGTGAGTTCGCTAGCAGGAACACCGGGGAGCTGTTTTTT | CASSEFASRNTGELFF
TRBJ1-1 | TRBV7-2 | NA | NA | TGTGCCAGCAGCTACACTGAAGCTTTCTTT | CASSYTEAFF
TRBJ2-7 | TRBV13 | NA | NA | TGTGCCAGCAGCTTAGGAGGAATTAGAACCTACGAGCAGTACTTC | CASSLGGIRTYEQYF
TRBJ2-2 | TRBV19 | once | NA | TGTGCCAGTAGTTCAAGTCCCCCGGGGGAGCTGTTTTTT | CASSSSPPGELFF
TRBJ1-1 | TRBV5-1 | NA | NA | TGCGCCAGCAGACAGTTCATGAACACTGAAGCTTTCTTT | CASRQFMNTEAFF
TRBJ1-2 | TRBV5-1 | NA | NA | TGCGCCAGCAGCTCCATCGACAGGCGCTATGGCTACACCTTC | CASSSIDRRYGYTF
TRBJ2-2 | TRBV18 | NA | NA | TGTGCCAGCTCACCAGGAGGGGTCCACGGGGAGCTGTTTTTT | CASSPGGVHGELFF
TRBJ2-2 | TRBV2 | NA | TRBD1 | TGTGCCAGCAGTGATTTGAGGGGGCAGAACACCGGGGAGCTGTTTTTT | CASSDLRGQNTGELFF
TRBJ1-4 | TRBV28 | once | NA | TGTGCCAGCAGTTTAGGCACCGGCCGGGAAAAACTGTTTTTT | CASSLGTGREKLFF
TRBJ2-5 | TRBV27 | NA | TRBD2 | TGTGCCAGCAGTTTTTCGAGCGGGAGGCCCCAAGAGACCCAGTACTTC | CASSFSSGRPQETQYF
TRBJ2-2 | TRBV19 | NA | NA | TGTGCCAGTAGTATAACAAGGAGTGCCGGGGAGCTGTTTTTT | CASSITRSAGELFF
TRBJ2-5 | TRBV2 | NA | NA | TGTGCCAGCAGTGGCCGTACTAGCTCCCAAGAGACCCAGTACTTC | CASSGRTSSQETQYF
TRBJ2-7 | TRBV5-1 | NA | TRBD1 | TGCGCCAGCAGCTTCCTCCGGGACAGCGGCCTCTACGAGCAGTACTTC | CASSFLRDSGLYEQYF
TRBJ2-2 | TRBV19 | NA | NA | TGTGCCAGTAGGACAGGCTATAACACCGGGGAGCTGTTTTTT | CASRTGYNTGELFF
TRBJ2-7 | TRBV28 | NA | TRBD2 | TGTGCCGGGTCGAATCCCGGGGGGAAAGCCTACGAGCAGTACTTC | CAGSNPGGKAYEQYF
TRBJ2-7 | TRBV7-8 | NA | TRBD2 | TGTGCCAGCAGCCACTTCGGGGGTAGCGGGATCTCCTACGAGCAGTACTTC | CASSHFGGSGISYEQYF
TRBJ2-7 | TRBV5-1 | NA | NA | TGCGCCAGCAGCCCAGGTAGTCCGGAGTCCTACGAGCAGTACTTC | CASSPGSPESYEQYF
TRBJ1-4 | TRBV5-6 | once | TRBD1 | TGTGCCAGCAGCTCAACCGGGACAGGGAATGAAAAACTGTTTTTT | CASSSTGTGNEKLFF
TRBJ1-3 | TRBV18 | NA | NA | TGTGCCAGCTCAACGGGCCTCGGGGACACCATATATTTT | CASSTGLGDTIYF
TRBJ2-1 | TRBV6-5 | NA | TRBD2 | TGTGCCAGCAGTGGACTAGGGGCGTACAATGAGCAGTTCTTC | CASSGLGAYNEQFF
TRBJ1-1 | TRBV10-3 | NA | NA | TGTGCCAGTAGGACCTACGGGCTCACTGAAGCTTTCTTT | CASRTYGLTEAFF
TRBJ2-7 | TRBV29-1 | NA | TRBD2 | TGCAGCGTCGCGGTGGGGGGGGAGCAGTACTTC | CSVAVGGEQYF
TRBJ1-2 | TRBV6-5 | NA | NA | TGTGCCAGCAGTTACCTCCGTGGTGAGGGCTACACCTTC | CASSYLRGEGYTF
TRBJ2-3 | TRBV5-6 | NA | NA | TGTGCCAGCAGCTTGTACCGGGACAGCACAGATACGCAGTATTTT | CASSLYRDSTDTQYF
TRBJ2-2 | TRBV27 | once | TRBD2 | TGTGCCAGCAGTTTACTTGGCGGGAGGGCGGACACCGGGGAGCTGTTTTTT | CASSLLGGRADTGELFF
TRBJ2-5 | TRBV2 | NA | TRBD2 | TGTGCCAGCACCCTCGGGGCGGGAGGGACTGAGACCCAGTACTTC | CASTLGAGGTETQYF
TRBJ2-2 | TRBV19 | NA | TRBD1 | TGTGCCAGTAGTATCGGGACAGGGATTAACACCGGGGAGCTGTTTTTT | CASSIGTGINTGELFF
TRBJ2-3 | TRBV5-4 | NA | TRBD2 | TGTGCCAGCAACAACGCGGGAGGCACAGATACGCAGTATTTT | CASNNAGGTDTQYF
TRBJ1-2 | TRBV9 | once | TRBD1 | TGTGCCAGCAGCGTTGACAGGGGAGATGGCTACACCTTC | CASSVDRGDGYTF
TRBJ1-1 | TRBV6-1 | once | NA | TGTGCCAGCAGTTCACAGGGAAACACTGAAGCTTTCTTT | CASSSQGNTEAFF
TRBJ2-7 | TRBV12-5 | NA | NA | TGTGCTAGTGGTTTGCCGCTGGGAAGACCCAACTCCTACGAGCAGTACTTC | CASGLPLGRPNSYEQYF
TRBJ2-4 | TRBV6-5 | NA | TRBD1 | TGTGCCAGCACGGCCCGACAGGGACGCATTCAGTACTTC | CASTARQGRIQYF
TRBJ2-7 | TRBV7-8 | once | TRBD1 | TGTGCCAGCAGCCCAGGGACAGGGGACTACGAGCAGTACTTC | CASSPGTGDYEQYF
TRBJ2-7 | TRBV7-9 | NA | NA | TGTGCCAGCAGCTTACTGCAGGAATACTCCTACGAGCAGTACTTC | CASSLLQEYSYEQYF
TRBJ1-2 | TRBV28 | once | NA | TGTGCCAGCAGTTTACCCACAGCTCTAAACTATGGCTACACCTTC | CASSLPTALNYGYTF
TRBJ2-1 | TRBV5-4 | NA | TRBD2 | TGTGCCAGCAGCTCCCTAGCGGGAGGGAACAATGAGCAGTTCTTC | CASSSLAGGNNEQFF
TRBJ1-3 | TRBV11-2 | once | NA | TGTGCCAGCAGCTTAGTGGGGGCTGGAAACACCATATATTTT | CASSLVGAGNTIYF
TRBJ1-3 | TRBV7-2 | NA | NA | TGTGCCAGCAGCCCGCCGGACTCTGGAAACACCATATATTTT | CASSPPDSGNTIYF
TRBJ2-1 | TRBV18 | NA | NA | TGTGCCAGCTTCGGCGCGTTATCCTACAATGAGCAGTTCTTC | CASFGALSYNEQFF